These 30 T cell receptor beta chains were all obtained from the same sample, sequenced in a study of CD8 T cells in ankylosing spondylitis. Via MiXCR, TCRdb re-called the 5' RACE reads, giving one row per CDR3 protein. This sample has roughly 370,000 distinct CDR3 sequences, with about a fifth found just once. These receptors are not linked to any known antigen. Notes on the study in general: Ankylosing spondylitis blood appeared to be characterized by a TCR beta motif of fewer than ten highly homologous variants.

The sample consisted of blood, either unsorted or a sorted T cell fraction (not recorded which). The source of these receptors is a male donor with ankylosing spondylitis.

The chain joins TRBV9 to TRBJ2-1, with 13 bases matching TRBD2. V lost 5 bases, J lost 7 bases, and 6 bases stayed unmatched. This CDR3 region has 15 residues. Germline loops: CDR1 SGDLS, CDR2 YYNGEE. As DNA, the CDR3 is TGTGCCAGCAGTTTGACTAGCGGGAGGCGAAATGAGCAGTTCTTC. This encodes CASSLTSGRRNEQFF.

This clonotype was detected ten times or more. CDR3 in DNA: TGTGCCAGCAGTGAACAGCCACCCTCCTACGAGCAGTACTTC. Protein sequence: CASSEQPPSYEQYF. The chain uses TRBV12-3 or TRBV12-4 and TRBJ2-7; D unclear. The V end lost 5 bases, the J end lost 0 bases, and 11 bases lay between the germline ends. The CDR3 loop spans 14 amino acids.

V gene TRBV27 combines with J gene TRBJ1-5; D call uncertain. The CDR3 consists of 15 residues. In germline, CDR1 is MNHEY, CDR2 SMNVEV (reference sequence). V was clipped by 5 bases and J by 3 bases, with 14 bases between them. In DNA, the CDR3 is TGTGCCAGCAGTAATGGTGGAAACTACAATCAGCCCCAGCATTTT. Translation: CASSNGGNYNQPQHF.

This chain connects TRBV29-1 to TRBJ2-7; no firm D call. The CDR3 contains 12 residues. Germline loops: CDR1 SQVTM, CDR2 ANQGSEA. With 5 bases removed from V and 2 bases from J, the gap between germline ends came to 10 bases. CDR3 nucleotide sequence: TGCAGCGTTTCTAACAGAACCTACGAGCAGTACTTC. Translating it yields CSVSNRTYEQYF.

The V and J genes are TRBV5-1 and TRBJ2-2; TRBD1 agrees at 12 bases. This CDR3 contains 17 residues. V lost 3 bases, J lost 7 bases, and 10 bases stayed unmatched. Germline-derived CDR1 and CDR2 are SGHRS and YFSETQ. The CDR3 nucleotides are TGCGCCAGCAGCTACCCCCGGGACAGGGGGCCCCACGGGGAGCTGTTTTTT. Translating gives CASSYPRDRGPHGELFF.

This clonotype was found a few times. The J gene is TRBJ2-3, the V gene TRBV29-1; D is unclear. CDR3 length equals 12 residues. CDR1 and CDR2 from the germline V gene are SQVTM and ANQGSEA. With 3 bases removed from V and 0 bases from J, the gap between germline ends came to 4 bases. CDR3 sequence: CSVELSTDTQYF. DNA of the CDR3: TGCAGCGTTGAGCTTAGCACAGATACGCAGTATTTT.

CDR3 nucleotides: TGTGCCAGCAGCTTATCTAGCGCCTACAATGAGCAGTTCTTC. Translated, it gives CASSLSSAYNEQFF. The chain uses TRBV7-7 and TRBJ2-1; possible D gene TRBD2, 6 bases. This CDR3 contains 14 residues. Germline assignment: CDR1 SSHAT and CDR2 FNYEAQ (reference sequence). The germline V and J ends were trimmed by 2 bases and 2 bases, with 7 bases remaining between them.

DNA of the CDR3: TGTGCCACCAGTGATTTGACTCTCAATGAGCAGTTCTTC. Encoded protein: CATSDLTLNEQFF. The V call is TRBV24-1, the J call TRBJ2-1; D ambiguous. Per the germline V gene, CDR1 is KGHDR and CDR2 is SFDVKD. Trimming left V 0 bases short and J 6 bases short, with 5 bases between. This CDR3 has 13 residues.

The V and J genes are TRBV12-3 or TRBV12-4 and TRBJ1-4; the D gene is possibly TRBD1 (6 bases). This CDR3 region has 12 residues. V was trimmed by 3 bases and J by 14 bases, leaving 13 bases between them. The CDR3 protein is CASSFDRSRLFF. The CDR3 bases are TGTGCCAGCAGTTTCGACAGGTCTCGTCTGTTTTTT.

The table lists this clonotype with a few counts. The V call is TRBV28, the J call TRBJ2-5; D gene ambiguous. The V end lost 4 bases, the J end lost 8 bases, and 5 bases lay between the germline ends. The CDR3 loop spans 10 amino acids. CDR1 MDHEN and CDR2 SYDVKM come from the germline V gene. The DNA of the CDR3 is TGTGCCAGCAGTTCTATTACCCAGTACTTC. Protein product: CASSSITQYF.

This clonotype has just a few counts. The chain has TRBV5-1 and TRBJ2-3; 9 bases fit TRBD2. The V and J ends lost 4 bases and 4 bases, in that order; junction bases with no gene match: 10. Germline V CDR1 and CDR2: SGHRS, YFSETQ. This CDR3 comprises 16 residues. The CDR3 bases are TGCGCCAGCAGCCAGGTCCGGACTAGCGAAGCAGATACGCAGTATTTT. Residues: CASSQVRTSEADTQYF.

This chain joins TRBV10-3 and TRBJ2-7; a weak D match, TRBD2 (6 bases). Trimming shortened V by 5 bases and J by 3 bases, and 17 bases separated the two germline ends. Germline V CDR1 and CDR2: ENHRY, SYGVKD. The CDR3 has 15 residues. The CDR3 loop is CAISPGRYFSYEQYF. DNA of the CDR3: TGTGCCATCAGTCCGGGGAGGTACTTCAGCTACGAGCAGTACTTC.

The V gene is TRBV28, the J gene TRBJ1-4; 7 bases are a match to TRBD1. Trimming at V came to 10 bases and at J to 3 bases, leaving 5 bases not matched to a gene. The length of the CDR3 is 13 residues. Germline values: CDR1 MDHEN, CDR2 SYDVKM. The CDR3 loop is CATRGTANEKLFF. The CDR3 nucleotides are TGTGCCACCCGGGGGACAGCTAATGAAAAACTGTTTTTT.

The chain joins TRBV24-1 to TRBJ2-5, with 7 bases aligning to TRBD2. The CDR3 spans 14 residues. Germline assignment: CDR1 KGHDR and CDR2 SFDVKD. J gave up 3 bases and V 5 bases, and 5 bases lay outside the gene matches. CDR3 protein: CATSAGLAEETQYF. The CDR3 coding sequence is TGTGCCACCAGTGCCGGCCTAGCGGAAGAGACCCAGTACTTC.

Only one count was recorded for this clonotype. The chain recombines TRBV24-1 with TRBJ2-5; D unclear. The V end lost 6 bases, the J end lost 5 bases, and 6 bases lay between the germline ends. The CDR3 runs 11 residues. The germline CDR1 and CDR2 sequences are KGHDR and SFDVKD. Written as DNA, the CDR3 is TGTGCCACCAGTAGTTGGGAGACCCAGTACTTC. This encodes CATSSWETQYF.

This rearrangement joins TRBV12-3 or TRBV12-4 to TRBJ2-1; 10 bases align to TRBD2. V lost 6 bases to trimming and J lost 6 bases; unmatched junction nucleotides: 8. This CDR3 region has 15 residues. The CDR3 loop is CASSPLAGALNEQFF. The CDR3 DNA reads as TGTGCCAGCAGCCCCCTAGCGGGAGCTCTCAATGAGCAGTTCTTC.

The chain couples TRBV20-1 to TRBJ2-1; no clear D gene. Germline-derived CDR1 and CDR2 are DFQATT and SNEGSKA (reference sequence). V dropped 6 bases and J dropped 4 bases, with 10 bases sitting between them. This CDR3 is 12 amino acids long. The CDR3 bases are TGCAGTGCCGAAGGAGCATACAATGAGCAGTTCTTC. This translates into CSAEGAYNEQFF.

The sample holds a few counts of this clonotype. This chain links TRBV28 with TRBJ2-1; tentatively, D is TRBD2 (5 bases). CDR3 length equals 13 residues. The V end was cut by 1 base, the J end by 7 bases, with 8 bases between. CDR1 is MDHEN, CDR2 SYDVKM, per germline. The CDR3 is CASSLYGGNEQFF. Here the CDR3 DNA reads TGTGCCAGCAGTTTATATGGCGGGAATGAGCAGTTCTTC.

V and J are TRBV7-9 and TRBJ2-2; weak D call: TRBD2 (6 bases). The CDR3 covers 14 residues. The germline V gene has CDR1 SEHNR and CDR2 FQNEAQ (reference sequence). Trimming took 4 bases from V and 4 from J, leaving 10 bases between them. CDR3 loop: CASSSRESTGELFF. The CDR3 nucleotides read TGTGCCAGCAGCTCCCGGGAGAGCACCGGGGAGCTGTTTTTT.

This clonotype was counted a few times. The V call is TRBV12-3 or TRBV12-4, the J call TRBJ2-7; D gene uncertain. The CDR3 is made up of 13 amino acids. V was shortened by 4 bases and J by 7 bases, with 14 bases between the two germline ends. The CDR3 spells CASSSVRVGEQYF. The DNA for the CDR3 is TGTGCCAGCAGTTCCGTTAGGGTTGGGGAGCAGTACTTC.

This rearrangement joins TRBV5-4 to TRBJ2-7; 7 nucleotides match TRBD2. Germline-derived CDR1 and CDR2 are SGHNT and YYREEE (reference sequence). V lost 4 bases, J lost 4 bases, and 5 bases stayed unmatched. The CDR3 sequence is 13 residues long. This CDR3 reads CASSPMGLYEQYF. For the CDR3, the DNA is TGTGCCAGCAGCCCCATGGGACTATACGAGCAGTACTTC.

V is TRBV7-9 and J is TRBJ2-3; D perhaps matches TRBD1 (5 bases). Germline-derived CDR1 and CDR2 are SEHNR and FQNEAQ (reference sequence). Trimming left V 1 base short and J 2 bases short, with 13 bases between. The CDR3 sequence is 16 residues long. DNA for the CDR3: TGTGCCAGCAGCTTAGGTGAGACAGCCCTCACAGATACGCAGTATTTT. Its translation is CASSLGETALTDTQYF.

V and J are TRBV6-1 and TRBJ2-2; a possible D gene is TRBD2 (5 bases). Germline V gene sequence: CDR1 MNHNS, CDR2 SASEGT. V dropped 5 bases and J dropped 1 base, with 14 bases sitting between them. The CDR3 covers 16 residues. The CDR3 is CASSRAGGLNTGELFF. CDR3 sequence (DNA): TGTGCCAGCAGTCGGGCGGGCGGGCTGAACACCGGGGAGCTGTTTTTT.

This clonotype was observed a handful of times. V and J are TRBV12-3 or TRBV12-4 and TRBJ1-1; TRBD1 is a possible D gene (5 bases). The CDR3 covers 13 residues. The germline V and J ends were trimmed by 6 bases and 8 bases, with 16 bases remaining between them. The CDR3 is CASRGEGYGEAFF. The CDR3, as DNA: TGTGCCAGCAGGGGGGAGGGATATGGGGAAGCTTTCTTT.

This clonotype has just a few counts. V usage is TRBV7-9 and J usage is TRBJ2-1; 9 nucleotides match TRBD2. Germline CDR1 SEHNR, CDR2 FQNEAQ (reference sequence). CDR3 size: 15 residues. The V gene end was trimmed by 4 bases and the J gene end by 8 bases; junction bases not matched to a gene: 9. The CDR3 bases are TGTGCCAGCAGCTCTCCGGGACTAGCTAAGGATGAGCAGTTCTTC. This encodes CASSSPGLAKDEQFF. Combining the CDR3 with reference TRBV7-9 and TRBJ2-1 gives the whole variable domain DTGVSQNPRHKITKRGQNVTFRCDPISEHNRLYWYRQTLGQGPEFLTYFQNEAQLEKSRLLSDRFSAERPKGSFSTLEIQRTEQGDSAMYLCASSSPGLAKDEQFFGPGTRLTVL.

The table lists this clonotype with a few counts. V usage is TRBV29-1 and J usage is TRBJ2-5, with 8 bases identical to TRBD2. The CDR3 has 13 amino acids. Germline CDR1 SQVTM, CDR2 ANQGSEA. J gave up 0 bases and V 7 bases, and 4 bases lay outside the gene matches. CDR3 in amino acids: CSAPGLDQETQYF. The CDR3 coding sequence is TGCAGCGCCCCGGGACTAGACCAAGAGACCCAGTACTTC.

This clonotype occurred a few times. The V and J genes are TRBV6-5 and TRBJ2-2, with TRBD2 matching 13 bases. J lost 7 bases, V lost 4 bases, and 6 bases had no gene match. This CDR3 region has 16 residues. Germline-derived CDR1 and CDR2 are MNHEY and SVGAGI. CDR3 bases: TGTGCCAGCAGTTCACTAGCGGGAGGGCCCGTCGGGGAGCTGTTTTTT. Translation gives CASSSLAGGPVGELFF.

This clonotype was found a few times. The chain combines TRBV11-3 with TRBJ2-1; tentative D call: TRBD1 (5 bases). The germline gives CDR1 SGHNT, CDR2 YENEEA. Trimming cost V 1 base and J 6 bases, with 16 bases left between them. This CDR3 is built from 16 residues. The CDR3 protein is CASSLGDGFQGNEQFF. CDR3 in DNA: TGTGCCAGCAGCTTAGGCGACGGTTTTCAGGGCAATGAGCAGTTCTTC.

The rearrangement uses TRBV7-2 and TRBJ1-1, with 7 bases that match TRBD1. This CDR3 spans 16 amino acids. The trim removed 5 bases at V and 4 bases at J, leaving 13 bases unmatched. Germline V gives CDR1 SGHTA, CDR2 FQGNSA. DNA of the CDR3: TGTGCCAGCAGCCCTCCCCAGGGACAGCCATTCACTGAAGCTTTCTTT. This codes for CASSPPQGQPFTEAFF.

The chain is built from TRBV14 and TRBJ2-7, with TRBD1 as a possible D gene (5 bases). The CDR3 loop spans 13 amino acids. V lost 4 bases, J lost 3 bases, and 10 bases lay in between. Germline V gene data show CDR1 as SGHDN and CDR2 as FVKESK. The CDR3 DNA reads TGTGCCAGCAGCCGACAGCAAAACTACGAGCAGTACTTC. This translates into CASSRQQNYEQYF.